This TCR beta chain was obtained from a study of blood T cell repertoires in COVID-19. Study-wide context: PBMCs, B-cell-depleted T cells, or T cells were the source of the cDNA or gDNA that made up the material.

The CDR3 runs 14 residues. Trimming cost V 10 bases and J 4 bases; bases outside gene matches: 9. Germline CDR1 and CDR2: LNHDA and SQIVND (reference sequence). Profiling relied on immunoSEQ multiplex PCR, and the TCRdb table lists in-frame clones only, not all of them. Here the sample spans around 180,000 clones, about 85% being singletons. Seattle's enrolled individuals joined amid active infection and were then monitored longitudinally. The sample was peripheral blood. The J gene is TRBJ1-2, the V gene TRBV19; 10 bases line up with TRBD1. The receptor comes from a man older than 75 with COVID-19, enrolled during active disease. The DNA for the CDR3 is TGTGCCACGCACACTCGGACAGGGGGCTATGGCTACACCTTC. It encodes CATHTRTGGYGYTF.